This T cell receptor beta chain was captured in a study of T cells after yellow fever vaccination. Study-level results: From the bulk population, abundant clonotypes could contaminate and appear within FACS-sorted repertoires. Re-detected after boosting: most primary clones, about 95% of CD4 and roughly 88% of CD8.

TCRdb independently ran MiXCR on the 5' RACE reads; one entry per CDR3 protein. This sample has around 320,000 distinct CDR3 sequences, with approximately 12% found just once. This CDR3 spans 15 amino acids. The ends were cut back, 4 bases at V and 4 bases at J, with 14 bases in the middle. Germline lookup yields CDR1 MGHRA and CDR2 YSYEKL. This clonotype appeared a few times. Antigen specificity is unknown. V and J are TRBV4-1 and TRBJ1-3; weak D call: TRBD1 (5 bases). The receptor comes from a young man who received the YFV17D yellow fever vaccine. Sequences were derived from CD4+ T cells sorted from PBMCs, sampled 45 days after the yellow fever booster vaccination. The CDR3 here is CASSPGTQRGNTIYF. The DNA of the CDR3 is TGCGCCAGCAGCCCCGGGACTCAGAGGGGAAACACCATATATTTT.